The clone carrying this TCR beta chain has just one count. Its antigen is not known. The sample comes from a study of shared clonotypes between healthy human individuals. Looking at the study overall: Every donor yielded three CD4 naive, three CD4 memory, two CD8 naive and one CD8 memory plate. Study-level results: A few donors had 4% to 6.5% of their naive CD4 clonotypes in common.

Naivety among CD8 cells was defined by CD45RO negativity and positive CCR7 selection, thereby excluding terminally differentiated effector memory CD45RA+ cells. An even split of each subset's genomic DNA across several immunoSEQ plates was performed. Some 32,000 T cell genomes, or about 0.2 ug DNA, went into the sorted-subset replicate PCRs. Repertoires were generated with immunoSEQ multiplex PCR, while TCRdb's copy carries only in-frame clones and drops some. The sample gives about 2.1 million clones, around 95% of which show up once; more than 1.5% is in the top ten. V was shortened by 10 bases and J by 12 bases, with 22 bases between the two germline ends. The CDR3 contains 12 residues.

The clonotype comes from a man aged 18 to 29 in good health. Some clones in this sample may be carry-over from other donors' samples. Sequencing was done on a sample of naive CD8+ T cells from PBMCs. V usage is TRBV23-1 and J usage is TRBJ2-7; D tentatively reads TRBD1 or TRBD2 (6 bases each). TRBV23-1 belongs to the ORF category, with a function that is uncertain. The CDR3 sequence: CAIRGGTPGPYF. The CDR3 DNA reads TGCGCCATCCGAGGGGGGACTCCTGGGCCGTACTTC.